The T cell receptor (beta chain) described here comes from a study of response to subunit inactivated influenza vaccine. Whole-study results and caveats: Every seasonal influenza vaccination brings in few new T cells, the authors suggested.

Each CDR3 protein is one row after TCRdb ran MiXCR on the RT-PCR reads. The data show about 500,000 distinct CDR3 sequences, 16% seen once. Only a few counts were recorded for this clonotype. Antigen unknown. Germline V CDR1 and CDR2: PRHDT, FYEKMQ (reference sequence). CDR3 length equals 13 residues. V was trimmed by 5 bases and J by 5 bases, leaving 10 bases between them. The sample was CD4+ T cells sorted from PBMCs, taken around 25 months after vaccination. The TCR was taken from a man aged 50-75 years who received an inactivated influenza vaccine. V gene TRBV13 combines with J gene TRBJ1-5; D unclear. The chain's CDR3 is CASSADRDQPQHF. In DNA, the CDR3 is TGTGCCAGCAGCGCAGACCGGGATCAGCCCCAGCATTTT.